What follows are 2 T cell receptor beta chains derived from one specimen sequenced in a study of technical replicates of blood from a handful of donors. Here immunoSEQ multiplex PCR was the method, and the copy in TCRdb shows in-frame clones only, minus some. The sample has tens of thousands of clones; approximately 92% are singletons. The material sequenced was T cells isolated from PBMCs. These receptors all stem from a human donor in good health.

With respect to this clone: Other DNA sequences in the sample encode the same CDR3. V gene TRBV2 combines with J gene TRBJ2-3; 9 nucleotides line up with TRBD2. After removal of 6 bases from V and 1 base from J, the junction contained 5 bases not matched to a gene. The CDR3 covers 15 residues. CDR1 and CDR2 (germline): SNHLY, FYNNEI. In DNA, the CDR3 is TGTGCCAGCAGGCTCTTAGCGGGGGGCACAGATACGCAGTATTTT. Translating it yields CASRLLAGGTDTQYF.

This chain joins TRBV12-5 and TRBJ1-2, with 8 bases fitting TRBD1. J gave up 10 bases and V 5 bases, and 9 bases lay outside the gene matches. There are 13 residues in the CDR3. Germline CDR1 reads LGHNT; CDR2 reads FRNRAP. As DNA, the CDR3 is TGTGCTAGTGGTCCGACAGGGGCCGTGCTCTACACCTTC. This codes for CASGPTGAVLYTF.